A single T cell receptor beta chain is shown here with its context. The antigen is not known. This entry belongs to a study of T cells in Graves' hyperthyroidism and ophthalmopathy. Turning to the study itself: Before any treatment, at initial diagnosis, peripheral blood was collected. Regarding the study as a whole: Researchers found most expanded thyroid clonotypes above 0.001 in blood as well.

Stable disease denoted Graves' hyperthyroidism without ophthalmopathy progression within 18 months. The diagnoses drew upon clinical symptoms, serum thyroxine and TRAb, thyroid ultrasound and orbital computed tomography. There were TCR beta CDR3 regions amplified from RNA transcripts. HTBI primers drove first-round RT-PCR of the TCR CDR3. Via MiXCR, TCRdb re-called the multiplex PCR reads, giving one row per CDR3 protein. The data show hundreds of thousands of distinct CDR3 sequences, about 38% seen once. There are 13 residues in the CDR3. Between the trimmed V and J ends, which lost 5 bases and 11 bases, there was a span of 18 bases. The V gene's germline CDR1 is SEHNR and CDR2 FQNEAQ (reference sequence).

The receptor comes from a man between 18 and 35 years old with Graves' hyperthyroidism. The gene calls are TRBV7-9 and TRBJ1-2, with D uncertain. Sample: blood. The CDR3 loop is CASSQEGRRLYTF. DNA for the CDR3: TGTGCCAGCAGCCAAGAAGGACGGCGTCTATACACCTTC.